Listed below are T cell receptor beta chains from one sample, sequenced in a study of cytomegalovirus exposure and HLA in healthy donors. Clones were sequenced by immunoSEQ multiplex PCR, and TCRdb holds only the in-frame ones, with some missing. The sample lists 90,000 to 130,000 clones, more than 70% occurring once. Sequencing was done on a sample of PBMCs. These receptors originate from a woman under 30 in good health and CMV-seronegative. CDR3s include the opening cysteine and the closing phenylalanine or tryptophan. The order of the fields is D gene, V gene, J gene, clone size, CDR3 DNA, CDR3 protein. The D gene is left open where the match is weak. Clone size is given for some rows only: seen once, a few or many times, or a class if the clone is expanded.

>TRBD1|TRBV9|TRBJ1-1|.
TGTGCCAGCAACCGACAGGGGACGAACACTGAAGCTTTCTTT
CASNRQGTNTEAFF
>TRBD2|TRBV11-1|TRBJ2-3|.
TGTGCCAGCAGCTTAGAAGGAGGGGGAGCGGGAGCTACAGATACGCAGTATTTT
CASSLEGGGAGATDTQYF
>.|TRBV7-9|TRBJ2-2|.
TGTGCCAGCAGCTCCGGGAAAAGAAGGGACGGGGAGCTGTTTTTT
CASSSGKRRDGELFF
>TRBD1|TRBV20-1|TRBJ1-2|once
TGCAGTGCTACGACAGGGGCTGGCTACACCTTC
CSATTGAGYTF
>TRBD2|TRBV7-2|TRBJ2-2|.
TGTGCCAGCAGCCCCACTAGCGGGGGGGCGGCCGGGGAGCTGTTTTTT
CASSPTSGGAAGELFF
>TRBD1|TRBV27|TRBJ1-2|.
TGTGCCAGCCGACAGGGGGCTAACTATGGCTACACCTTC
CASRQGANYGYTF
>TRBD2|TRBV19|TRBJ2-1|.
TGTGCCAGTAGTCAGACTAGCGGGGGCAGGAGGCAGTTCTTC
CASSQTSGGRRQFF
>TRBD2|TRBV4-3|TRBJ2-7|.
TGCGCCAGCAGCCCCGGGACTAGCGGGAGCAGGGGCGAGCAGTACTTC
CASSPGTSGSRGEQYF
>.|TRBV28|TRBJ1-5|.
TGTGCCAGCTCCAATCCCCAGCATTTT
CASSNPQHF
>.|TRBV7-2|TRBJ1-2|.
TGTGCCAGCAGCGACTCCATGGGTAACTATGGCTACACCTTC
CASSDSMGNYGYTF
>.|TRBV30|TRBJ1-5|.
TGTGCCTGGAGCGACACGGTCCAGGCGAGCAATCAGCCCCAGCATTTT
CAWSDTVQASNQPQHF
>TRBD1|TRBV4-1|TRBJ1-2|.
TGCGCCAGCAGCCAGGGGACAGGGGGCTATGGCTACACCTTC
CASSQGTGGYGYTF
>.|TRBV9|TRBJ1-2|.
TGTGCCAGCAGCGCGTGGGACACTGAAAGGCATGGCTACACCTTC
CASSAWDTERHGYTF
>TRBD1|TRBV27|TRBJ2-7|.
TGTGCCAGCAGTTTGAGGGGACAGGGGGCAGGAGAGCAGTACTTC
CASSLRGQGAGEQYF
>.|TRBV18|TRBJ1-1|once
TGTGCCAGCTCACCAGGACTCGGAGGCACTGAAGCTTTCTTT
CASSPGLGGTEAFF
>TRBD2|TRBV5-1|TRBJ2-7|.
TGCGCCAGCAGCTTGAGTGGCGGGGGTTACTCCTACGAGCAGTACTTC
CASSLSGGGYSYEQYF
>TRBD1|TRBV30|TRBJ1-1|few
TGTGCCTGGGGACAGGTGCGCACTGAAGCTTTCTTT
CAWGQVRTEAFF
>.|TRBV30|TRBJ2-7|.
TGTGCCTGGAATAAGGACTTCTCCTACGAGCAGTACTTC
CAWNKDFSYEQYF
>.|TRBV2|TRBJ1-2|.
TGTGCCAGCAGTGAAGCCCATAAAGGAGGACCGAGAAATGGCTACACCTTC
CASSEAHKGGPRNGYTF
>TRBD1|TRBV18|TRBJ1-5|once
TGTGCCAGTACCATGGACAGGATCAATCAGCCCCAGCATTTT
CASTMDRINQPQHF
>TRBD2|TRBV28|TRBJ2-7|.
TGTGCCAGCAGCCCGGGACTAGCGGTTACCTACGAGCAGTACTTC
CASSPGLAVTYEQYF
>TRBD1|TRBV10-3|TRBJ2-3|.
TGTGCCATCAGTGAGCTGCCAGGGGGAAGGGGCACAGATACGCAGTATTTT
CAISELPGGRGTDTQYF
>.|TRBV6-5|TRBJ1-1|.
TGTGCCAGCAGTATCGCGGGGAGTGGGACTGAAGCTTTCTTT
CASSIAGSGTEAFF
>TRBD1|TRBV27|TRBJ1-5|.
TGTGCCAGCAGAGGAGGGGACAGAATAAGTCAGCCCCAGCATTTT
CASRGGDRISQPQHF
>.|TRBV6-5|TRBJ2-7|.
TGTGCCAGCAAGCAGGGACTGAGGGGCGAGCAGTACTTC
CASKQGLRGEQYF
>.|TRBV19|TRBJ1-1|.
TGTGCCAGTAGACCAGGGGCGGCTGAAGCTTTCTTT
CASRPGAAEAFF
>.|TRBV7-8|TRBJ2-2|.
TGTGCCAGCAGCTTCAGTTCGGGAGCCGGGGAGCTGTTTTTT
CASSFSSGAGELFF
>TRBD2|TRBV6-5|TRBJ2-3|.
TGTGCCAGCAGTTACCAACTAGCGGGCACAGATACGCAGTATTTT
CASSYQLAGTDTQYF
>TRBD2|TRBV2|TRBJ2-1|.
TGTGCCAGCAGTGACGTAGCGGGAGGTTTGTATGAGCAGTTCTTC
CASSDVAGGLYEQFF
>TRBD2|TRBV7-2|TRBJ2-3|.
TGTGCCAGCAGTATTAGCGGGACTAGAGATACGCAGTATTTT
CASSISGTRDTQYF
>.|TRBV2|TRBJ1-2|.
TGTGCCAGCAGTGGAGAGGGAATCTCTGGCTACACCTTC
CASSGEGISGYTF
>TRBD1|TRBV7-2|TRBJ1-2|.
TGTGCCAGCAGCAACGGACAGGGGAGCACCTTC
CASSNGQGSTF
>TRBD2|TRBV4-2|TRBJ2-2|.
TGTGCCAGCAGCCCTCTAGCGGGGGACACCGGGGAGCTGTTTTTT
CASSPLAGDTGELFF
>.|TRBV11-2|TRBJ1-1|.
TGTGCCAGCAGCTTAGAAGGGGGGGCGTACACTGAAGCTTTCTTT
CASSLEGGAYTEAFF
>.|TRBV7-9|TRBJ1-6|.
TGTGCCAGCAGCTTTTCCCGGTCACCCCTCCACTTT
CASSFSRSPLHF
>TRBD1|TRBV25-1|TRBJ1-4|.
TGTGCCAGCAGTGCCTGGGACAGGTCCAATGAAAAACTGTTTTTT
CASSAWDRSNEKLFF
>TRBD2|TRBV4-2|TRBJ2-1|once
TGTGCCAGCAGCCCCACTAGCGGGGGAGACTACAATGAGCAGTTCTTC
CASSPTSGGDYNEQFF
>TRBD1|TRBV4-1|TRBJ2-5|.
TGCGCCAGCAGCCAAGATCAGGGGGCGAAAGAGACCCAGTACTTC
CASSQDQGAKETQYF
>TRBD2|TRBV6-4|TRBJ2-1|.
TGTGCCAGCAGCGTCGATGGTAGCGGGGCTAATGAGCAGTTCTTC
CASSVDGSGANEQFF
>.|TRBV28|TRBJ1-1|few
TGTGCCAGCAGGTTGAGTGAGCATGCTTTCTTT
CASRLSEHAFF
>.|TRBV10-1|TRBJ2-3|.
TGCGCCAGCAGAGCCTCGAGCACAGATACGCAGTATTTT
CASRASSTDTQYF
>.|TRBV30|TRBJ2-7|.
TGTGCCTGGAGTGAGAGTTCTTCCTACGAGCAGTACTTC
CAWSESSSYEQYF
>TRBD1|TRBV28|TRBJ1-2|.
TGTGCCAGCAGTCCCCGTGGAGGGGGCCTCTATGGCTACACCTTC
CASSPRGGGLYGYTF
>.|TRBV10-1|TRBJ2-7|.
TGCGCCAGCAGTGAGTCGATGTCGACGAACAGACAGTACTTC
CASSESMSTNRQYF
>.|TRBV7-9|TRBJ2-3|.
TGTGCCAGCAGCTTCCCCCTGAGCGGGTCTAGCACAGATACGCAGTATTTT
CASSFPLSGSSTDTQYF
>TRBD1|TRBV18|TRBJ2-7|.
TGTGCCAGCTCACCAGACAGGGGCGAGCAGTACTTC
CASSPDRGEQYF
>TRBD2|TRBV5-4|TRBJ2-3|.
TGTGCCAGCAGGGATCTAGCGGCTAGCACAGATACGCAGTATTTT
CASRDLAASTDTQYF
>TRBD1|TRBV5-1|TRBJ2-7|once
TGCGCCAGCAGCTTGGCAGGACAGGGAATTTTCGACGAGCAGTACTTC
CASSLAGQGIFDEQYF
>.|TRBV30|TRBJ2-3|once
TGTGCCTGGAGACAGGGTGGAGGCGCAGATACGCAGTATTTT
CAWRQGGGADTQYF
>.|TRBV25-1|TRBJ1-1|.
TGTGCCAGCACCGAAAGCGGACTTAACACTGAAGCTTTCTTT
CASTESGLNTEAFF
>.|TRBV6-7|TRBJ1-2|.
TGTGCCATCACAGGGACGGGAGGCTACACCTTC
CAITGTGGYTF